This record concerns one TCR beta chain sequence. The CDR3 is made up of 17 amino acids. The V and J ends lost 0 bases and 6 bases, in that order; junction bases with no gene match: 11. This record belongs to a study of patients and donors after allogeneic stem cell transplantation. TCRdb recomputed calls from the RT-PCR reads with MiXCR, one row per CDR3 protein. The sample records some 20,000 distinct CDR3 sequences, 25% to 35% being singletons. The specimen was blood, either unsorted or a sorted T cell fraction (not recorded which). The chain couples TRBV12-3 or TRBV12-4 to TRBJ2-1; TRBD1 aligns across 7 bases. This receptor was identified in a human donor who was either an allogeneic HSCT recipient or a stem cell or donor lymphocyte infusion donor (not recorded which). It is not recorded whose cells these are; they may come from a transplant donor. The CDR3 reads CASSLALMAGGGNEQFF. The DNA of the CDR3 is TGTGCCAGCAGTTTAGCGCTAATGGCAGGGGGTGGCAATGAGCAGTTCTTC.